This T cell receptor (beta chain) stems from a study of radiotherapy plus CTLA-4 blockade in lung cancer (dated by TCRdb to the late 2010s). About the full investigation: Among the enrolled patients, about 19% had an objective response, and about 29% reached disease control.

CDR3 length: 14 amino acids, cysteine to phenylalanine. Left in the record is the CDR3 DNA by itself, 42 bases read in frame from the first base. The study tested focal radiation therapy combined with CTLA-4 blockade (ipilimumab) in patients with chemo-refractory metastatic non-small-cell lung cancer. The library was made by the immunoSEQ multiplex PCR assay. TCRdb obtained this table from immuneACCESS and retained in-frame rearrangements with V and J assigned. These tables miss some clones; where compared with another copy, unresolved V genes account for less than half of the shortfall, and the remainder is unexplained. This sample gives approximately 100,000 clones in total; 85% of them show up just once. 2% to 3% of the sample rests with the top ten. What the work shows at the level of the full study, not this receptor alone: TCR clones derived from tumors expanded in peripheral blood after treatment with radiotherapy and ipilimumab. The strongest predictors of response, as reported, were early dynamic changes in blood T cell clones along with a rise in serum interferon-beta after radiation.

Comment on this clone: Its cognate antigen has yet to be identified. No per-base quality is available; no much larger clone lies one base away.

The rearranged segments are TRBV1 and TRBJ2-7; the table's TRBD2 call for D was not verified on the DNA. TRBV1 is a known pseudogene. This material consisted of peripheral blood, taken from a patient treated with radiotherapy plus ipilimumab. The receptor was isolated from a human donor with non-small cell lung cancer that progressed on radiotherapy plus ipilimumab. Some clones in this sample may be carry-over from other donors' samples. The nucleotide sequence is TGCACCAGCAGGAGTTTTAGCGTCCCTGGCGAGCAGTACTTC. Its translation is CTSRSFSVPGEQYF.